This note documents a single T cell receptor beta chain sequence. Use of 60 Vbeta and 13 Jbeta primers characterized the PCR. Profiled with immunoSEQ multiplex PCR; TCRdb holds only in-frame clones, not every one. Across tens of thousands of clones, the top ten clones capture about 12% of the sample. This sample stems from a study of cytomegalovirus exposure and HLA in healthy donors. This CDR3 spans 12 amino acids. Germline V gene data show CDR1 as KGHSH and CDR2 as LQKENI. What was sequenced was PBMCs. V gene TRBV18 combines with J gene TRBJ2-7; D is possibly TRBD1 (6 bases). The TCR originated in a woman aged 55-75 years in good health and CMV-seropositive. The CDR3 DNA is TGTGCTCAAACCGAGGGGGATAACGAGCAGTACTTC. Its translation is CAQTEGDNEQYF.